The clone carrying this TCR beta chain appeared many times. Its matching antigen is unknown. The CDR3 runs 18 residues. CDR1 is SGHVS and CDR2 is FQNEAQ in the germline V gene. V lost 4 bases and J 4 bases, leaving 23 bases between the germline ends. The data were obtained in a study of regulatory T cells in long-lasting Graves disease. Time point specified: newly diagnosed GD, antithyroid drugs for less than 3 months. From PBMCs, RNA was extracted and then used to make the TCR library. Overall study results and limits: Thyroid tissue was not sampled; only peripheral blood was.

Both iRepertoire HTBI primers and Arm-PCR of CDR3 regions were used to build the TCR beta libraries. TCRdb passed the multiplex PCR reads through MiXCR, listing each CDR3 protein once. The sample contains 200,000 to 250,000 distinct CDR3 sequences, approximately 18% of which appear only once. These sequences were also reported in another study, on T cells in Graves' hyperthyroidism and ophthalmopathy.

The chain carries TRBV7-8 and TRBJ1-5; D remains ambiguous. This TCR came from a woman in her twenties or thirties with Graves disease. The material was peripheral blood mononuclear cells (PBMCs), obtained at new diagnosis, from a patient treated with antithyroid drugs. The CDR3: CASSSAGLRTVKNQPQHF. In DNA, the CDR3 is TGTGCCAGCAGCTCCGCCGGGCTCCGAACGGTCAAGAATCAGCCCCAGCATTTT.